Below are 20 T cell receptor beta chains sequenced from a single sample in a study of T cells after yellow fever vaccination. From the 5' RACE reads, TCRdb called clonotypes with MiXCR, one entry per CDR3 protein. The data contain some 500,000 distinct CDR3 sequences, about 13% of them singletons. The specimen was PBMCs, collected on the day of the yellow fever booster vaccination. These TCRs come from a young man who received the YFV17D yellow fever vaccine.

This clonotype was seen a few times. The V gene is TRBV7-2, the J gene TRBJ2-7; D is perhaps TRBD2 (5 bases). V shed 5 bases and J shed 4 bases, with 18 bases lying between them. This CDR3 comprises 15 residues. Germline CDR1 is SGHTA and CDR2 is FQGNSA. CDR3 region: CASSPRSGSGYEQYF. The CDR3 DNA reads TGTGCCAGCAGCCCAAGGTCGGGAAGTGGGTACGAGCAGTACTTC.

This clonotype was seen a handful of times. The chain couples TRBV19 to TRBJ2-1; 10 bases are shared with TRBD2. The J segment lost 2 bases and the V segment lost 5 bases, leaving 9 bases of the junction unmatched. Germline CDR1 LNHDA, CDR2 SQIVND (reference sequence). The CDR3 length is 17 residues. The CDR3 sequence: CASSDQLAGLTYNEQFF. In nucleotides, the CDR3 is TGTGCCAGTAGTGACCAACTAGCGGGATTGACCTACAATGAGCAGTTCTTC.

This clonotype has just a few counts. V is TRBV25-1 and J is TRBJ2-2, with D possibly TRBD1 on 5 matching bases. Germline CDR1 MGHDK, CDR2 SYGVNS. The CDR3 runs to 15 residues. Between the trimmed V and J ends, which lost 1 base and 7 bases, there was a span of 13 bases. CDR3 residues: CASSESKGPNGELFF. CDR3 nucleotides: TGTGCCAGCAGTGAATCGAAGGGGCCCAACGGGGAGCTGTTTTTT.

This clonotype was seen only a few times. The rearrangement links TRBV7-3 to TRBJ2-6; the D gene is possibly TRBD1 (5 bases). There are 17 residues in the CDR3. Between the trimmed V and J ends, which lost 1 base and 1 base, there was a span of 11 bases. Germline V CDR1 and CDR2: SGHTA, FQGTGA. The CDR3: CASSLNPAGSGANVLTF. The DNA for the CDR3 is TGTGCCAGCAGCTTAAACCCGGCAGGGTCTGGGGCCAACGTCCTGACTTTC.

The V gene is TRBV6-4, the J gene TRBJ2-1; TRBD1 matches at 8 bases. CDR1 and CDR2 from the germline V gene are MRHNA and SNTAGT. The J segment lost 7 bases and the V segment lost 5 bases, leaving 13 bases of the junction unmatched. CDR3 length: 16 residues. The CDR3: CASSHRGGTGLNEQFF. Here the CDR3 DNA reads TGTGCCAGCAGTCATCGTGGCGGGACAGGTCTGAATGAGCAGTTCTTC.

There are a few counts of this clonotype. The CDR3 loop reads CASRHSDYRGYEQYF. The DNA for the CDR3 is TGTGCCAGCAGACACTCCGACTATCGCGGCTACGAGCAGTACTTC. The rearrangement joins TRBV6-5 to TRBJ2-7; possible D gene TRBD2, 5 bases. Germline CDR1 is MNHEY and CDR2 is SVGAGI. Trimming left V 6 bases short and J 3 bases short, with 18 bases between. There are 15 residues in the CDR3.

This clonotype was observed at least ten times. The gene calls are TRBV28 and TRBJ2-5; 10 bases line up with TRBD2. Trimming cost V 6 bases and J 2 bases; bases outside gene matches: 0. CDR1 and CDR2 from the germline V gene are MDHEN and SYDVKM. There are 13 residues in the CDR3. CDR3 nucleotide sequence: TGTGCCAGCAGACTAGCGGGACAAGAGACCCAGTACTTC. This sequence encodes CASRLAGQETQYF.

CDR3 in DNA: TGCAGCGTTGAAGATCGGATTGGGGGTGGACACCAGTTCTTC. Its translation: CSVEDRIGGGHQFF. This chain links TRBV29-1 with TRBJ2-1, with D perhaps given as TRBD1 or TRBD2 (5 bases each). CDR3 length: 14 amino acids. Trimming removed 0 bases at V and 13 bases at J, with 19 bases between. Germline lookup yields CDR1 SQVTM and CDR2 ANQGSEA.

V gene TRBV10-3 combines with J gene TRBJ1-4; tentative D call: TRBD1 (6 bases). With 3 bases removed from V and 4 bases from J, the gap between germline ends came to 18 bases. The CDR3 loop spans 17 amino acids. The germline CDR1 and CDR2 sequences are ENHRY and SYGVKD. Written as DNA, the CDR3 is TGTGCCATCAGTGACCTCGCGGGGGGCATGCTTAATGAAAAACTGTTTTTT. This gives the protein CAISDLAGGMLNEKLFF.

This clonotype appeared a few times. CDR3 in amino acids: CSAMEDEQYF. Written as DNA, the CDR3 is TGCAGTGCTATGGAGGACGAGCAGTACTTC. The chain couples TRBV20-1 to TRBJ2-7; maybe TRBD2 (5 bases). Germline-derived CDR1 and CDR2 are DFQATT and SNEGSKA (reference sequence). Trimming stripped 4 bases from V and 5 bases from J, with 6 bases between. The CDR3 consists of 10 residues.

The table lists this clonotype with a few counts. The chain uses TRBV20-1 and TRBJ2-1; D unclear. The CDR3 runs 16 residues. Germline lookup yields CDR1 DFQATT and CDR2 SNEGSKA (reference sequence). Trimming cost V 4 bases and J 0 bases, with 16 bases left between them. This CDR3 reads CSATSALASSYNEQFF. The DNA of the CDR3 is TGCAGTGCTACAAGCGCGCTGGCTAGCTCCTACAATGAGCAGTTCTTC.

In nucleotides, the CDR3 is TGCAGCGTTGCCGACAGTGGGGAGTACAATGAGCAGTTCTTC. Encoded protein: CSVADSGEYNEQFF. This chain connects TRBV29-1 to TRBJ2-1; D is perhaps TRBD1 or TRBD2 (5 bases each). The germline gives CDR1 SQVTM, CDR2 ANQGSEA. CDR3 length equals 14 residues. Deletions cut 4 bases from V and 4 bases from J, with 14 bases between.

The V gene is TRBV20-1, the J gene TRBJ2-7; D may match TRBD1 or TRBD2 (5 bases each). The V and J ends lost 5 bases and 3 bases respectively, with 23 bases between them. The CDR3 spans 16 residues. CDR1 DFQATT and CDR2 SNEGSKA come from the germline V gene (reference sequence). Here the CDR3 reads CSASSFGTESYYEQYF. Here the CDR3 DNA reads TGCAGTGCTTCCTCATTTGGGACGGAATCCTACTACGAGCAGTACTTC.

The chain links TRBV5-1 to TRBJ2-1; 7 bases agree with TRBD2. The CDR3 runs 15 residues. Trimming at V came to 0 bases and at J to 9 bases, leaving 9 bases not matched to a gene. Per the germline V gene, CDR1 is SGHRS and CDR2 is YFSETQ. The CDR3 region is CASSLVLAEPGEQFF. For the CDR3, the DNA is TGCGCCAGCAGCTTGGTCCTAGCGGAGCCGGGTGAGCAGTTCTTC.

This clonotype was observed a few times. This chain joins TRBV5-4 and TRBJ1-1; no clear D. Germline loops: CDR1 SGHNT, CDR2 YYREEE (reference sequence). The CDR3 runs to 13 residues. V lost 2 bases, J lost 2 bases, and 7 bases lay in between. The CDR3 spells CASSFDGNTEAFF. In nucleotides, the CDR3 is TGTGCCAGCAGCTTCGACGGAAACACTGAAGCTTTCTTT.

This chain uses TRBV11-2 with TRBJ2-1, with 9 bases fitting TRBD1. CDR3 length: 16 residues. The germline V gene has CDR1 SGHAT and CDR2 FQNNGV. V was pared by 0 bases and J by 1 base, with 1 base of the junction left unmatched. CDR3 nucleotides: TGTGCCAGCAGCTTAGATGGGACAGGGTCCTACAATGAGCAGTTCTTC. It codes for CASSLDGTGSYNEQFF.

J is TRBJ2-5 and V is TRBV7-6; 9 nucleotides match TRBD1. The length of the CDR3 is 15 residues. From germline, CDR1 is SGHVS and CDR2 FNYEAQ. V lost 2 bases to trimming and J lost 5 bases; unmatched junction nucleotides: 6. CDR3: CASSLNTGGRETQYF. DNA for the CDR3: TGTGCCAGCAGCTTAAATACAGGGGGCCGCGAGACCCAGTACTTC. The whole variable domain, remainder taken from reference TRBV7-6 and TRBJ2-5, is GAGVSQSPRYKVTKRGQDVALRCDPISGHVSLYWYRQALGQGPEFLTYFNYEAQQDKSGLPNDRFSAERPEGSISTLTIQRTEQRDSAMYRCASSLNTGGRETQYFGPGTRLLVL.

The V call is TRBV5-6, the J call TRBJ2-1; D is undetermined. Trimming took 5 bases from V and 0 from J, leaving 15 bases between them. CDR1 and CDR2 (germline): SGHDT, YYEEEE. There are 16 residues in the CDR3. In DNA, the CDR3 is TGTGCCAGCAGGGCCCGGACGGTGAGCTCCTACAATGAGCAGTTCTTC. Its protein is CASRARTVSSYNEQFF.

V and J are TRBV20-1 and TRBJ1-1; tentative D call: TRBD1 (5 bases). The V gene lost 6 bases and the J gene lost 0 bases, with 14 bases spanning the gap. This CDR3 contains 14 residues. Germline CDR1 is DFQATT and CDR2 is SNEGSKA (reference sequence). The CDR3 sequence: CSAPTPGLNTEAFF. Here the CDR3 DNA reads TGCAGTGCCCCGACCCCGGGACTGAACACTGAAGCTTTCTTT.

The chain uses TRBV7-8 and TRBJ2-7; 8 nucleotides align to TRBD2. V was pared by 2 bases and J by 5 bases, with 8 bases of the junction left unmatched. The CDR3 is 15 residues long. From germline, CDR1 is SGHVS and CDR2 FQNEAQ. The CDR3 DNA follows: TGTGCCAGCAGCTTAAAACTAGCGGCGGGAAACGAGCAGTACTTC. Translation gives CASSLKLAAGNEQYF.